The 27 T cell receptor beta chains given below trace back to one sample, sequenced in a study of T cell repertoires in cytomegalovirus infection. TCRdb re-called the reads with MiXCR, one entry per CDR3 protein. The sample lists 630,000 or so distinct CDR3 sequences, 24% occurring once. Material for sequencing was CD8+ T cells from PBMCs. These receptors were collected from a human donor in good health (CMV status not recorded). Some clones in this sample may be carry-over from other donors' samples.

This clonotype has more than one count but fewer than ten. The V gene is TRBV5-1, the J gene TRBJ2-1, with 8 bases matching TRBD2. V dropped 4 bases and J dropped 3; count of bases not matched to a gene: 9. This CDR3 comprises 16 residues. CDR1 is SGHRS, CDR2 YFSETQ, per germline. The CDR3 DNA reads TGCGCCAGCAGCCCCTATGCAAGCGGGGGCTACAATGAGCAGTTCTTC. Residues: CASSPYASGGYNEQFF. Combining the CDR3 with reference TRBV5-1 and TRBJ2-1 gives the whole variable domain KAGVTQTPRYLIKTRGQQVTLSCSPISGHRSVSWYQQTPGQGLQFLFEYFSETQRNKGNFPGRFSGRQFSNSRSEMNVSTLELGDSALYLCASSPYASGGYNEQFFGPGTRLTVL.

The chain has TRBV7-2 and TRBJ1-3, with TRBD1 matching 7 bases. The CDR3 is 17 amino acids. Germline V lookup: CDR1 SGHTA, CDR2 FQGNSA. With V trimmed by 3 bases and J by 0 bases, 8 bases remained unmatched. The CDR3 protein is CASSFNRGQFSGNTIYF. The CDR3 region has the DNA TGTGCCAGCAGCTTTAACAGGGGACAGTTCTCTGGAAACACCATATATTTT.

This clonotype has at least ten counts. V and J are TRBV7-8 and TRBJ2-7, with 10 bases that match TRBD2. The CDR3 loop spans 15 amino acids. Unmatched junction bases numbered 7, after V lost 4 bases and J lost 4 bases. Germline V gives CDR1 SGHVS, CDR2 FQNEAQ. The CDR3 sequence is CASSSPSGGDYEQYV. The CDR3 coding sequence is TGTGCCAGCAGCTCCCCTAGCGGGGGAGATTACGAGCAGTACGTC.

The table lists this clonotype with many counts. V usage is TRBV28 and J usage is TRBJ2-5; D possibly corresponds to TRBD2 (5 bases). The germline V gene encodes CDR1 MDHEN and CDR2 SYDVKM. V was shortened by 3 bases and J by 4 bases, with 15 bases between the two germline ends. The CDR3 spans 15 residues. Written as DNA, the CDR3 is TGTGCCAGCAGTTTTATTCCGAGCGGAGGAGAGACCCAGTACTTC. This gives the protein CASSFIPSGGETQYF.

The CDR3 reads CAISELGPSDEQFF. CDR3 in DNA: TGTGCCATCAGTGAGTTGGGCCCCTCCGATGAGCAGTTCTTC. The chain uses TRBV10-3 and TRBJ2-1; no clear D gene. Per the germline V gene, CDR1 is ENHRY and CDR2 is SYGVKD. There are 14 residues in the CDR3. V lost 1 base and J 8 bases, leaving 12 bases between the germline ends.

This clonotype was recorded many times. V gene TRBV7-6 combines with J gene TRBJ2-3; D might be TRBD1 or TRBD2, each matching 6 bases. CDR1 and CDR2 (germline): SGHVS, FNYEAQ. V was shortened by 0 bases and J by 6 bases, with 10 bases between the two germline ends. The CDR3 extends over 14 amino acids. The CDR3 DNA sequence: TGTGCCAGCAGCTTAGCCGGGGGCATGGATACGCAGTATTTT. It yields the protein CASSLAGGMDTQYF. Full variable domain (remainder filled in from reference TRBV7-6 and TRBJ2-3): GAGVSQSPRYKVTKRGQDVALRCDPISGHVSLYWYRQALGQGPEFLTYFNYEAQQDKSGLPNDRFSAERPEGSISTLTIQRTEQRDSAMYRCASSLAGGMDTQYFGPGTRLTVL.

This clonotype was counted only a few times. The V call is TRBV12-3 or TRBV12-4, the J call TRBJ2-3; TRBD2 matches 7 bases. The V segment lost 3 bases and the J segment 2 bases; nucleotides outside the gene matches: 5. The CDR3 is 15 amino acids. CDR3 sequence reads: CASSFASGTTDTQYF. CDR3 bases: TGTGCCAGCAGTTTTGCTAGCGGCACCACAGATACGCAGTATTTT.

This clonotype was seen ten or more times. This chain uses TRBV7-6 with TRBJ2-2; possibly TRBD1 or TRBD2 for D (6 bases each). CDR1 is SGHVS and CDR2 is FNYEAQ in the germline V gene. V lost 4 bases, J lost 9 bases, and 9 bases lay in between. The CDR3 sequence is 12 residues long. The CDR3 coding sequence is TGTGCCAGCAGCTCGGGGGCGTGGGAGCTGTTTTTT. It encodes CASSSGAWELFF.

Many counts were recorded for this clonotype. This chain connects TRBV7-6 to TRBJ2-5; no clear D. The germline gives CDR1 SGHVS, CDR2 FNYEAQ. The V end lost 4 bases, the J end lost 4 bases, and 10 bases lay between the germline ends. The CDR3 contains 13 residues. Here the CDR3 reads CASSSYSGETQYF. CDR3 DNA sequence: TGTGCCAGCAGCTCCTACAGTGGAGAGACCCAGTACTTC.

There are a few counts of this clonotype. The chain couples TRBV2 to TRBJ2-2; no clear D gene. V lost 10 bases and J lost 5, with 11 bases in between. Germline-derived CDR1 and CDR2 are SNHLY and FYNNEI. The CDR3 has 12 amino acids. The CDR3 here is CATVVETGELFF. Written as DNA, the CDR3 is TGTGCCACCGTGGTTGAGACCGGGGAGCTGTTTTTT.

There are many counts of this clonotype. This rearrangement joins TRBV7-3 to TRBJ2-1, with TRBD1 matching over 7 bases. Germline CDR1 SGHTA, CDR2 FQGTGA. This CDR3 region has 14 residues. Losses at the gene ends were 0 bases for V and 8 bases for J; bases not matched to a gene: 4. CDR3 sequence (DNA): TGTGCCAGCAGCTTAACGGCAGGGGGAGATGAGCAGTTCTTC. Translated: CASSLTAGGDEQFF.

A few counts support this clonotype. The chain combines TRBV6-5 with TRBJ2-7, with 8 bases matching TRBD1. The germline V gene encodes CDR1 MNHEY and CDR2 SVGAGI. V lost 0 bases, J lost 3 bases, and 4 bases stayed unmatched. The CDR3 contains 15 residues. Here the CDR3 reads CASSYSRTGYYEQYF. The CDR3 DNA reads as TGTGCCAGCAGTTACTCACGGACAGGGTACTACGAGCAGTACTTC.

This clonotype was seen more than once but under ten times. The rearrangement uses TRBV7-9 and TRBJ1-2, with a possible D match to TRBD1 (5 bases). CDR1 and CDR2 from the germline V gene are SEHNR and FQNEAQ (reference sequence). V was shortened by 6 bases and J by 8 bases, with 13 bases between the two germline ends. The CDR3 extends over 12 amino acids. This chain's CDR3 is CASRGEPNGYTF. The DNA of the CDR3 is TGTGCCAGCAGGGGGGAACCGAACGGCTACACCTTC.

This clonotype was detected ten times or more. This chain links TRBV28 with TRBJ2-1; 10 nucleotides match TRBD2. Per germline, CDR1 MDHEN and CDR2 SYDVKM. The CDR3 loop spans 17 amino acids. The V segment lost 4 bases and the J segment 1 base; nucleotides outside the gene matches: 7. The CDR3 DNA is TGTGCCAGCAGTTCTCTTCTAGCGGGGGTTTCCTACAATGAGCAGTTCTTC. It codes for CASSSLLAGVSYNEQFF.

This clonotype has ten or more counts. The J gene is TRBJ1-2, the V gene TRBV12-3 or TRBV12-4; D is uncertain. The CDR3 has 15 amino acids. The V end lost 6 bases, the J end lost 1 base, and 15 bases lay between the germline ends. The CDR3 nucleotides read TGTGCCAGCAGCCCAGAAGGCAGAATTAACTATGGCTACACCTTC. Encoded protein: CASSPEGRINYGYTF.

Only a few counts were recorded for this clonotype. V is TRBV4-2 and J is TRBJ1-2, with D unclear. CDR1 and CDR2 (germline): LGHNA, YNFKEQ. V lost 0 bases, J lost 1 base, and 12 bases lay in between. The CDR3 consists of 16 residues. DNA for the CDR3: TGTGCCAGCAGCCAAGAGGGCAGACCAATTAACTATGGCTACACCTTC. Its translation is CASSQEGRPINYGYTF.

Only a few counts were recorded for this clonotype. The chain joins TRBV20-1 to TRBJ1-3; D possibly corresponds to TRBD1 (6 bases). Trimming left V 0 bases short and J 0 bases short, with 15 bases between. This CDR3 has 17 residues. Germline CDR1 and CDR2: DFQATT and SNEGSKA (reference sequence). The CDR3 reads CSARDLLDRNSGNTIYF. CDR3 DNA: TGCAGTGCTAGAGATCTTCTAGACAGGAACTCTGGAAACACCATATATTTT.

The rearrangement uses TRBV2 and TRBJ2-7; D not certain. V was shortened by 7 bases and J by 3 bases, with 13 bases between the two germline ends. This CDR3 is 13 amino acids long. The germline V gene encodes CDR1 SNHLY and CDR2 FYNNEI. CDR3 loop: CASTPRNGYEQYF. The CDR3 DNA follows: TGTGCCAGCACCCCTCGAAACGGCTACGAGCAGTACTTC.

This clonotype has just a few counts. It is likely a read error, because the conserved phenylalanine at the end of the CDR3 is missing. The CDR3 coding sequence is TGCGCCAGCAGCCAAGTGGGTAACACTGAAGCTTTCTCT. Protein: CASSQVGNTEAFS. The chain is built from TRBV4-1 and TRBJ1-1; D gene ambiguous. The CDR3 extends over 13 amino acids. The germline gives CDR1 MGHRA, CDR2 YSYEKL. The V end lost 1 base, the J end lost 2 bases, and 5 bases lay between the germline ends.

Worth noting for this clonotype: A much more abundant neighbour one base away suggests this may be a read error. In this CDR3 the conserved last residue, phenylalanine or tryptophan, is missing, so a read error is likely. CDR3 nucleotides: TGTGCCAGCAGTACGGACTATAACCAAGAGACCCAGTACTGC. Protein: CASSTDYNQETQYC. This sequence joins TRBV7-2 and TRBJ2-5; D might be TRBD2 (6 bases). With 6 bases removed from V and 0 bases from J, the gap between germline ends came to 11 bases. The CDR3 extends over 14 amino acids. Germline assignment: CDR1 SGHTA and CDR2 FQGNSA.

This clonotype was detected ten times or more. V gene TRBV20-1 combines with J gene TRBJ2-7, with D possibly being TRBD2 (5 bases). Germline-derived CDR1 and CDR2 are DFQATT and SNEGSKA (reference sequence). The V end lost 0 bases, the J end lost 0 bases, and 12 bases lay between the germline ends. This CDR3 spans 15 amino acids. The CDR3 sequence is CSARDRGLSSYEQYF. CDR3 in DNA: TGCAGTGCTAGAGATCGAGGACTGAGCTCCTACGAGCAGTACTTC.

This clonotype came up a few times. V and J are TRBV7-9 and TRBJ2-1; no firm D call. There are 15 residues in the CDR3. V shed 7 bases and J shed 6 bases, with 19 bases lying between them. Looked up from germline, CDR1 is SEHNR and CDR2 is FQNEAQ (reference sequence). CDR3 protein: CASTRTSMESNEQFF. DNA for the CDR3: TGTGCCAGCACCCGAACCAGTATGGAAAGCAATGAGCAGTTCTTC. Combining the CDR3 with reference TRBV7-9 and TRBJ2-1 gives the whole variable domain DTGVSQNPRHKITKRGQNVTFRCDPISEHNRLYWYRQTLGQGPEFLTYFQNEAQLEKSRLLSDRFSAERPKGSFSTLEIQRTEQGDSAMYLCASTRTSMESNEQFFGPGTRLTVL.

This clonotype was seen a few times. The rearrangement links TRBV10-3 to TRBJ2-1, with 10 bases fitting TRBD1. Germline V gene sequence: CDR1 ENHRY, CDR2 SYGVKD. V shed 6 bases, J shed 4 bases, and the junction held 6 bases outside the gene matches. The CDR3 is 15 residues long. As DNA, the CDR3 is TGTGCCATCAGCTCCGGGACAGGGGTGTACAATGAGCAGTTCTTC. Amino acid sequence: CAISSGTGVYNEQFF.

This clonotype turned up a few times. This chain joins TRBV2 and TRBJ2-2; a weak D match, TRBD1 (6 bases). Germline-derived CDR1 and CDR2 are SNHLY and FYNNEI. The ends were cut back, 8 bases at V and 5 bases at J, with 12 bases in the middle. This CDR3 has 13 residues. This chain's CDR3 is CASRGTGTGELFF. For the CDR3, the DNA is TGTGCCAGCCGGGGTACAGGGACCGGGGAGCTGTTTTTT.

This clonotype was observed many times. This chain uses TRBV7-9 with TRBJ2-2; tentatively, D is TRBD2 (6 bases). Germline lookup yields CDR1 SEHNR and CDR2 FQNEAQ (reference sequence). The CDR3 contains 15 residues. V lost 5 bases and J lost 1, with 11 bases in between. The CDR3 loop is CASSLTAGNTGELFF. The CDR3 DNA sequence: TGTGCCAGCAGCCTGACAGCGGGGAACACCGGGGAGCTGTTTTTT.

The CDR3 DNA reads TGTGCCATCAGTGAACACAGGGATGGCTACACCTTC. It yields the protein CAISEHRDGYTF. The chain combines TRBV10-3 with TRBJ1-2; a possible D gene is TRBD1 (6 bases). Trimming cost V 3 bases and J 6 bases, with 8 bases left between them. This CDR3 spans 12 amino acids. Germline CDR1 ENHRY, CDR2 SYGVKD.

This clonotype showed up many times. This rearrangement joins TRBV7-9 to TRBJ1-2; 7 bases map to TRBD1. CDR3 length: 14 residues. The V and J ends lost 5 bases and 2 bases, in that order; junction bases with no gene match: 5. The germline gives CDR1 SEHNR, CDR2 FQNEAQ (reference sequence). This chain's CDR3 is CASSGDSVNYGYTF. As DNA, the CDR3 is TGTGCCAGCAGCGGGGACAGTGTCAACTATGGCTACACCTTC.